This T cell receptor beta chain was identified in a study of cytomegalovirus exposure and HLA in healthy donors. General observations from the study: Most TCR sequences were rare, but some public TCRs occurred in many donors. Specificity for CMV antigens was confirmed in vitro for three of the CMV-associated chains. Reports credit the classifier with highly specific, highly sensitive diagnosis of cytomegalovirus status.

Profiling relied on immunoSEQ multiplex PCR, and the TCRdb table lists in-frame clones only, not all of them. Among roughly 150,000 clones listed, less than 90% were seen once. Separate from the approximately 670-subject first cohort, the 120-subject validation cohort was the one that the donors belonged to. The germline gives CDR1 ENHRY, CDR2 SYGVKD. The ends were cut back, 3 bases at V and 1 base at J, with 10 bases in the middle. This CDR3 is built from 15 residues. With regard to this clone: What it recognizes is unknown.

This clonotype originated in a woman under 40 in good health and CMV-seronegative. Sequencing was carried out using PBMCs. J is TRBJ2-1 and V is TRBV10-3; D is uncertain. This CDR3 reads CAISDGVGSYNEQFF. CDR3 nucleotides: TGTGCCATCAGTGACGGCGTTGGGTCCTACAATGAGCAGTTCTTC.